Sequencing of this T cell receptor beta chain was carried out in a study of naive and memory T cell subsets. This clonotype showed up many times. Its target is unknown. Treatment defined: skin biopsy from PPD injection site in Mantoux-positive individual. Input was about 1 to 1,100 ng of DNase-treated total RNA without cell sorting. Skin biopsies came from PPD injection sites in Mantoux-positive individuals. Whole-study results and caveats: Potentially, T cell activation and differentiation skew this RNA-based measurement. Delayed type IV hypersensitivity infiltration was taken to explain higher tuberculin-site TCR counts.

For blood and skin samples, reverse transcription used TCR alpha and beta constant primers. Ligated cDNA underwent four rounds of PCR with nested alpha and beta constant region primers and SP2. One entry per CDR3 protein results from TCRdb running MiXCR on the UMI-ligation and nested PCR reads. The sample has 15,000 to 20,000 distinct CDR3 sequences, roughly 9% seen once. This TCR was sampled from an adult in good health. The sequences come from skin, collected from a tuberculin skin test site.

CDR3 sequence: CASSLVVGRRSGELFF. The CDR3 bases are TGTGCCAGCAGCTTGGTGGTGGGGAGGCGCTCCGGGGAGCTGTTTTTT. This chain joins TRBV5-5 and TRBJ2-2; tentatively, D is TRBD2 (6 bases). The germline gives CDR1 SGHKS, CDR2 YYEKEE (reference sequence). The V end was cut by 0 bases, the J end by 6 bases, with 15 bases between. The CDR3 length is 16 residues.